This T cell receptor beta chain was observed in a study of blood T cells in healthy people across ages. Study-wide results and limits: Investigators viewed diversity estimates from one million T cells as underestimates, the study reported.

Trimming took 1 base from V and 3 from J, leaving 6 bases between them. The CDR3 totals 12 residues. Germline lookup yields CDR1 SQVTM and CDR2 ANQGSEA. For the second PCR, which ran for roughly 6 to 12 cycles, a sample-barcoded 5' primer and a J-beta primer mix were used. Via MiXCR, TCRdb re-called the 5' RACE reads, giving one row per CDR3 protein. This sample has about 930,000 distinct CDR3 sequences, with about 27% found just once. This clonotype was observed at least ten times. Its specificity is unknown. The same specimen was also included in a second study, on T cells of mothers and their children.

Sequenced: blood. The chain carries TRBV29-1 and TRBJ1-2; tentative D call: TRBD1 (6 bases). The TCR sequence derives from a woman in her 40s in good health. The CDR3 spells CSVEAGDYGYTF. The CDR3 nucleotides read TGCAGCGTTGAAGCAGGGGACTATGGCTACACCTTC.